These T cell receptor beta chains were read from a single sample in a study of T cells in localized non-small cell lung cancer. Data came from immunoSEQ multiplex PCR; TCRdb stores just in-frame clones and leaves some out. The data show approximately 81,000 clones, around 89% seen once. Sample: peripheral blood, taken before any cancer treatment. The source of these receptors is a woman aged 40-69 years with stage I squamous cell lung carcinoma. Each CDR3 is given with its conserved first and last residue. D genes are given only for firm matches. Only some rows state a clone size, as once, few, many or a class for expanded clones.

>.|TRBV6-5|.|TRBJ1-2
CASTRTGNSNYGYTF
TGTGCCAGCACCCGTACGGGGAACTCTAACTATGGCTACACCTTC
>.|TRBV6-5|once|TRBJ1-5
CASSYQRGNQPQHF
TGTGCCAGCAGTTACCAAAGGGGGAATCAGCCCCAGCATTTT
>.|TRBV5-4|.|TRBJ2-3
CASSLAGGGTDTQYF
TGTGCCAGCAGCCTAGCTGGCGGGGGCACAGATACGCAGTATTTT
>TRBD1|TRBV6-5|once|TRBJ2-1
CASSPETGMYNEQFF
TGTGCCAGCAGCCCCGAGACAGGGATGTACAATGAGCAGTTCTTC
>TRBD1|TRBV5-6|.|TRBJ2-3
CASSFYKDRVADTQYF
TGTGCCAGCAGCTTCTATAAGGACAGGGTGGCAGATACGCAGTATTTT
>TRBD1|TRBV11-2|hyperexpanded|TRBJ2-7
CASSLVFGTGSVTYEQYF
TGTGCCAGCAGCTTAGTTTTCGGGACAGGGAGTGTCACCTACGAGCAGTACTTC
>TRBD1|TRBV5-6|.|TRBJ1-2
CASSLWWLIGQGNYGYTF
TGTGCCAGCAGCTTGTGGTGGCTTATCGGACAGGGGAACTATGGCTACACCTTC
>TRBD1|TRBV2|.|TRBJ2-1
CASSGDRGYNEQFF
TGTGCCAGCAGTGGGGACAGGGGATACAATGAGCAGTTCTTC
>.|TRBV6-5|few|TRBJ2-3
CASSRAADTQYF
TGTGCCAGCAGTCGGGCCGCCGATACGCAGTATTTT
>.|TRBV2|.|TRBJ1-2
CASSEALLGARGGGYTF
TGTGCCAGCAGTGAAGCGCTTCTTGGGGCAAGGGGAGGTGGCTACACCTTC
>.|TRBV30|.|TRBJ1-2
CACPRDWINYGYTF
TGTGCCTGCCCCCGAGACTGGATTAACTATGGCTACACCTTC
>.|TRBV6-6|.|TRBJ2-7
CASSAFREQYF
TGTGCCAGCTCGGCCTTTCGCGAGCAGTACTTC
>.|TRBV28|medium-sized|TRBJ1-2
CASTQLEFYGYTF
TGTGCCAGCACCCAGCTGGAGTTCTATGGCTACACCTTC
>.|TRBV6-1|.|TRBJ1-1
CASSEKEGGTEAFF
TGTGCCAGCAGTGAAAAAGAGGGGGGCACTGAAGCTTTCTTT
>.|TRBV7-3|once|TRBJ2-3
CASSLKGGTSTDTQYF
TGTGCCAGCAGCCTTAAAGGCGGCACTAGCACAGATACGCAGTATTTT
>.|TRBV10-1|.|TRBJ1-3
CASSDFSGNTIYF
TGCGCCAGCAGTGATTTCTCTGGAAACACCATATATTTT
>.|TRBV6-5|.|TRBJ1-1
CASSEGLRAFF
TGTGCCAGCAGCGAGGGCTTAAGAGCTTTCTTT
>TRBD2|TRBV30|.|TRBJ2-3
CAWSLAGGFDTQYF
TGTGCCTGGAGTCTAGCGGGGGGATTCGATACGCAGTATTTT
>TRBD1|TRBV7-6|.|TRBJ2-1
CASSLSPGQSSYNEQFF
TGTGCCAGCAGCTTATCTCCGGGACAGAGCTCCTACAATGAGCAGTTCTTC
>TRBD1|TRBV7-6|.|TRBJ2-2
CASSFPGQGKSAGELFF
TGTGCCAGCAGCTTCCCGGGACAGGGTAAAAGTGCCGGGGAGCTGTTTTTT
>.|TRBV2|.|TRBJ1-1
CASSERRDTEAFF
TGTGCCAGCAGTGAAAGACGGGACACTGAAGCTTTCTTT
>.|TRBV30|.|TRBJ1-6
CAWSEAFNSPLHF
TGTGCCTGGAGTGAGGCCTTTAATTCACCCCTCCACTTT
>.|TRBV5-1|.|TRBJ1-6
CASSLGGILYNSPLHF
TGCGCCAGCAGCTTGGGCGGGATCCTCTATAATTCACCCCTCCACTTT
>TRBD1|TRBV2|.|TRBJ2-2
CASRWRTGSLGGELFF
TGTGCCAGCCGGTGGAGGACAGGGAGCTTAGGCGGGGAGCTGTTTTTT
>TRBD2|TRBV6-1|few|TRBJ2-2
CASSEAGANTGELFF
TGTGCCAGCAGCGAAGCGGGGGCGAACACCGGGGAGCTGTTTTTT